The 24 T cell receptor beta chains below were found in one sample sequenced in a study of T cell responses to AZD1222 COVID-19 vaccine. Sequencing was performed with immunoSEQ multiplex PCR; in TCRdb, only in-frame clones are kept and a portion is missing. This sample has over 150,000 clones; 85% to 95% occur once, and the top ten carry 1.5% to 2%. Here the sequenced sample was peripheral blood, taken 28 days after the second AZD1222 dose. The receptors were sampled from an adult who received the AZD1222 COVID-19 vaccine.

V is TRBV14 and J is TRBJ1-4; D unresolved. This CDR3 contains 15 residues. The ends were cut back, 1 base at V and 1 base at J, with 7 bases in the middle. Germline CDR1 SGHDN, CDR2 FVKESK. The CDR3 reads CASSQARGTNEKLFF. The DNA for the CDR3 is TGTGCCAGCAGCCAAGCCCGGGGAACTAATGAAAAACTGTTTTTT. The full variable domain, its missing parts supplied by reference TRBV14 and TRBJ1-4, is EAGVTQFPSHSVIEKGQTVTLRCDPISGHDNLYWYRRVMGKEIKFLLHFVKESKQDESGMPNNRFLAERTGGTYSTLKVQPAELEDSGVYFCASSQARGTNEKLFFGSGTQLSVL.

J is TRBJ2-3 and V is TRBV18; TRBD2 agrees at 11 bases. The CDR3 is 16 amino acids. Trimming at V came to 0 bases and at J to 6 bases, leaving 5 bases not matched to a gene. Germline CDR1 reads KGHSH; CDR2 reads LQKENI. For the CDR3, the DNA is TGTGCCAGCTCACCACCCCGACTAGCGGGGACCGATACGCAGTATTTT. This codes for CASSPPRLAGTDTQYF.

The DNA for the CDR3 is TGCGCCAGCAGCTTGGCCGGGACTCCCACCGAGCAGTACTTC. The encoded protein is CASSLAGTPTEQYF. The chain is built from TRBV5-1 and TRBJ2-7; D is possibly TRBD2 (6 bases). The germline gives CDR1 SGHRS, CDR2 YFSETQ. V dropped 0 bases and J dropped 6 bases, with 13 bases sitting between them. CDR3 length equals 14 residues.

The chain uses TRBV6-6 and TRBJ2-6; D might be TRBD1 or TRBD2, each matching 5 bases. This CDR3 is 15 amino acids long. Trimming took 5 bases from V and 0 from J, leaving 8 bases between them. Germline assignment: CDR1 MNHNY and CDR2 SVGAGI (reference sequence). CDR3 amino acids: CASSRGLSGANVLTF. The CDR3 nucleotides read TGTGCCAGCAGTCGGGGCCTCTCTGGGGCCAACGTCCTGACTTTC.

The chain recombines TRBV7-2 with TRBJ2-1; 12 bases agree with TRBD2. Germline lookup yields CDR1 SGHTA and CDR2 FQGNSA. There are 16 residues in the CDR3. V lost 5 bases to trimming and J lost 0 bases; unmatched junction nucleotides: 2. DNA for the CDR3: TGTGCCAGCAGCCGGACTAGCGGGACCTCCTACAATGAGCAGTTCTTC. This gives the protein CASSRTSGTSYNEQFF.

The genes are TRBV6-1 and TRBJ2-1; TRBD1 or TRBD2 may be the D gene (5 bases each). CDR1 and CDR2 (germline): MNHNS, SASEGT. The CDR3 has 18 amino acids. V lost 2 bases to trimming and J lost 0 bases, with 17 bases between them. The CDR3 loop reads CASSELGVRLSSYNEQFF. CDR3 sequence (DNA): TGTGCCAGCAGTGAACTGGGGGTGAGACTGAGCTCCTACAATGAGCAGTTCTTC.

The chain employs TRBV4-3 and TRBJ2-3; D possibly uses TRBD1 or TRBD2 (5 bases each). V dropped 0 bases and J dropped 0 bases, with 13 bases sitting between them. Germline V gene sequence: CDR1 LGHNA, CDR2 YSLEER. The CDR3 is 17 residues long. CDR3 loop: CASSQDWDASSTDTQYF. CDR3 coding DNA: TGCGCCAGCAGCCAAGATTGGGACGCCTCTAGCACAGATACGCAGTATTTT.

This chain connects TRBV27 to TRBJ1-6; 8 positions match TRBD1. The CDR3 loop spans 16 amino acids. CDR1 and CDR2 (germline): MNHEY, SMNVEV (reference sequence). The junction had 12 bases not matched to a gene; V was cut back by 5 bases and J by 9 bases. DNA for the CDR3: TGTGCCAGCAGTCCCCCCGGCAGGGGGCTAGGTTCACCCCTCCACTTT. Translated, it gives CASSPPGRGLGSPLHF.

The chain has TRBV28 and TRBJ1-2; D perhaps matches TRBD1 (6 bases). The CDR3 totals 15 residues. The germline gives CDR1 MDHEN, CDR2 SYDVKM. V dropped 3 bases and J dropped 6 bases, with 17 bases sitting between them. CDR3 loop: CASSFPLTGSHGYTF. The CDR3 DNA reads TGTGCCAGCAGTTTCCCTCTTACAGGGTCCCATGGCTACACCTTC.

This chain uses TRBV7-8 with TRBJ1-1; D gene unclear. CDR3 size: 15 residues. V shed 5 bases and J shed 7 bases, with 20 bases lying between them. The germline CDR1 and CDR2 sequences are SGHVS and FQNEAQ. CDR3 in DNA: TGTGCCAGCAGCAACCAGAGAGGCCCCTCACATGAAGCTTTCTTT. Protein product: CASSNQRGPSHEAFF.

To note about this clone: The identical CDR3 is also encoded by other nucleotide sequences in the sample. This chain connects TRBV5-1 to TRBJ1-1; D remains ambiguous. This CDR3 comprises 13 residues. The germline gives CDR1 SGHRS, CDR2 YFSETQ. V gave up 0 bases and J gave up 1 base, with 4 bases separating them. As DNA, the CDR3 is TGCGCCAGCAGCTTGGCCAGGAACACTGAAGCTTTCTTT. Translating it yields CASSLARNTEAFF.

J is TRBJ1-5 and V is TRBV28; TRBD1 matches 8 bases. The V segment lost 6 bases and the J segment 3 bases; nucleotides outside the gene matches: 7. Germline lookup yields CDR1 MDHEN and CDR2 SYDVKM. The CDR3 extends over 15 amino acids. Here the CDR3 DNA reads TGTGCCAGCAGCCTAACGGACAGGGTCAATCAGCCCCAGCATTTT. It codes for CASSLTDRVNQPQHF.

The gene calls are TRBV19 and TRBJ1-5, with D uncertain. Germline V lookup: CDR1 LNHDA, CDR2 SQIVND (reference sequence). The CDR3 is made up of 15 amino acids. V was cut by 5 bases and J by 0 bases, with 11 bases left in between. The CDR3 DNA reads as TGTGCCAGTAGTCAGATGAGGGTTAGCAATCAGCCCCAGCATTTT. Residues: CASSQMRVSNQPQHF. The full variable domain, rest sourced from reference TRBV19 and TRBJ1-5, is DGGITQSPKYLFRKEGQNVTLSCEQNLNHDAMYWYRQDPGQGLRLIYYSQIVNDFQKGDIAEGYSVSREKKESFPLTVTSAQKNPTAFYLCASSQMRVSNQPQHFGDGTRLSIL.

V is TRBV2 and J is TRBJ2-4, with a weak D call TRBD2 (6 bases). There are 14 residues in the CDR3. V shed 5 bases and J shed 2 bases, with 10 bases lying between them. The germline gives CDR1 SNHLY, CDR2 FYNNEI. Here the CDR3 DNA reads TGTGCCAGCAGTCCACTAGCTTCCAAAAACATTCAGTACTTC. Its translation: CASSPLASKNIQYF.

Only one count was recorded for this clone. The chain carries TRBV4-3 and TRBJ1-1, with TRBD1 matching over 7 bases. This CDR3 has 14 residues. In germline, CDR1 is LGHNA, CDR2 YSLEER. Trimming cost V 5 bases and J 3 bases; bases outside gene matches: 6. This CDR3 is CASSFDRADTEAFF. CDR3 nucleotide sequence: TGCGCCAGCAGCTTCGACAGGGCCGACACTGAAGCTTTCTTT.

This clone was picked up a small number of times. The V call is TRBV4-2, the J call TRBJ1-5; D is undetermined. Per germline, CDR1 LGHNA and CDR2 YNFKEQ. The V end was cut by 4 bases, the J end by 3 bases, with 13 bases between. The CDR3 contains 15 residues. CDR3 DNA sequence: TGTGCCAGCAGCCCCAGGAAGGGTCCCAATCAGCCCCAGCATTTT. This translates into CASSPRKGPNQPQHF.

The CDR3 bases are TGTGCCAGTAGTATTCAGAAGATACAGGGAATAGGGATGAACACTGAAGCTTTCTTT. This translates into CASSIQKIQGIGMNTEAFF. The gene calls are TRBV19 and TRBJ1-1; TRBD1 might be the D (6 bases). The ends were cut back, 3 bases at V and 0 bases at J, with 23 bases in the middle. This CDR3 spans 19 amino acids. Germline lookup yields CDR1 LNHDA and CDR2 SQIVND (reference sequence).

V is TRBV6-5 and J is TRBJ1-2; D unresolved. The germline gives CDR1 MNHEY, CDR2 SVGAGI. The CDR3 is made up of 14 amino acids. The ends were cut back, 2 bases at V and 8 bases at J, with 15 bases in the middle. CDR3 sequence reads: CASSYLAAFEGYTF. CDR3 in DNA: TGTGCCAGCAGTTACCTGGCCGCCTTTGAAGGCTACACCTTC.

The V and J genes are TRBV7-3 and TRBJ2-1; a weak D match, TRBD2 (6 bases). In germline, CDR1 is SGHTA, CDR2 FQGTGA. Trimming left V 4 bases short and J 9 bases short, with 19 bases between. The CDR3 is made up of 15 amino acids. The CDR3 here is CASSSTNGDFSEQFF. CDR3 coding DNA: TGTGCCAGCAGCTCCACCAACGGGGACTTTAGTGAGCAGTTCTTC.

The chain employs TRBV5-1 and TRBJ2-1; no definite D call. Per germline, CDR1 SGHRS and CDR2 YFSETQ. V gave up 3 bases and J gave up 8 bases, with 12 bases separating them. CDR3 length: 13 residues. The CDR3 DNA reads TGCGCCAGCAGCTACGTCCGGCAGGATGAGCAGTTCTTC. Its translation: CASSYVRQDEQFF.

The chain joins TRBV7-9 to TRBJ2-7; 12 bases line up with TRBD2. The V gene's germline CDR1 is SEHNR and CDR2 FQNEAQ (reference sequence). The V segment lost 4 bases and the J segment 7 bases; nucleotides outside the gene matches: 11. The CDR3 has 16 residues. The DNA of the CDR3 is TGTGCCAGCAGCTCTAGGTCGACTAGCGGGAGTTTGGAGCAGTACTTC. It specifies CASSSRSTSGSLEQYF.

The chain is built from TRBV6-5 and TRBJ2-1; D tentatively fits TRBD1 or TRBD2 (5 bases each). Germline assignment: CDR1 MNHEY and CDR2 SVGAGI. This CDR3 has 12 amino acids. Between the trimmed V and J ends, which lost 6 bases and 7 bases, there was a span of 10 bases. The CDR3 region has the DNA TGTGCCAGCAGGGGACCAGGGAATGAGCAGTTCTTC. Its translation is CASRGPGNEQFF.

CDR3 sequence (DNA): TGTGCCAGCAGTTACGTGGGGAATATGAACACTGAAGCTTTCTTT. This translates into CASSYVGNMNTEAFF. V is TRBV6-5 and J is TRBJ1-1, with D uncertain. The CDR3 spans 15 residues. Trimming took 2 bases from V and 0 from J, leaving 10 bases between them. The V gene's germline CDR1 is MNHEY and CDR2 SVGAGI.

The V and J genes are TRBV7-2 and TRBJ1-3; D is undetermined. Germline V gene sequence: CDR1 SGHTA, CDR2 FQGNSA. Trimming took off 2 bases at V and 8 bases at J, with 7 bases between the two ends. The CDR3 consists of 12 residues. CDR3 loop: CASSLYGDTIYF. For the CDR3, the DNA is TGTGCCAGCAGCTTATATGGCGACACCATATATTTT.